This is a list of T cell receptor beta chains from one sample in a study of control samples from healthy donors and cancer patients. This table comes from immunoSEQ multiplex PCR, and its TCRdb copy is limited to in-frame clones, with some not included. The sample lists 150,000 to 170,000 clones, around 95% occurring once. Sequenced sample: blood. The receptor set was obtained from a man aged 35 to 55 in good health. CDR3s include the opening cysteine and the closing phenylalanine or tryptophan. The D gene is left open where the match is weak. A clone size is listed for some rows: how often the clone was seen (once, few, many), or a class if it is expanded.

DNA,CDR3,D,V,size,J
TGTGCCACCAGCAGACCAGATGAGGGCGGATATGAAAAACTGTTTTTT,CATSRPDEGGYEKLFF,-,TRBV15,-,TRBJ1-4
TGTGCCACCAGTGACGCAGCCGGAGCGGGAGCCTACGAGCAGTACTTC,CATSDAAGAGAYEQYF,TRBD2,TRBV24-1,-,TRBJ2-7
TGTGCCATCAGTGGGGTCTCTTCTAGCACAGATACGCAGTATTTT,CAISGVSSSTDTQYF,-,TRBV10-3,-,TRBJ2-3
TGCGCCAGCAGTCAGTGGGGGGGGCAGGGGTTTAGAAGTGGTGCTAACTATGGCTACACCTTC,CASSQWGGQGFRSGANYGYTF,-,TRBV23-1,once,TRBJ1-2
TGTGCCAGCAGTCCGAGCATCTCCAGGGCTTCCCACGAGCAGTACTTC,CASSPSISRASHEQYF,-,TRBV6-2/TRBV6-3,-,TRBJ2-7
TGTGCCAGTAGTATAGGAGGACAGGGATTCTACGAGCAGTACTTC,CASSIGGQGFYEQYF,TRBD1,TRBV19,-,TRBJ2-7
TGTGCCAGCTCCCCACAGGGGGACTCCCACGAGCAGTACTTC,CASSPQGDSHEQYF,TRBD1,TRBV18,-,TRBJ2-7
TGCGCCAGCAGCCCGCGGCAGGGTAGCTTTCAAGCAGAACTGTTTTTT,CASSPRQGSFQAELFF,-,TRBV5-1,-,TRBJ1-4
TGTGCCAGCAGTGAAAGCCGAAACACTGAAGCTTTCTTT,CASSESRNTEAFF,-,TRBV6-1,-,TRBJ1-1
TGTGCCACCAGTGATCCTAGCGGGGGGGCGCCCGGGGAGCTGTTTTTT,CATSDPSGGAPGELFF,TRBD2,TRBV24-1,-,TRBJ2-2
TGTGCCAGTACTACAGGGGGGGAAGCTTTCTTT,CASTTGGEAFF,TRBD1,TRBV19,-,TRBJ1-1
TGTGCCAGTTCTGAAGGGGGGCAGGGGGGTTACGAGCAGTACTTC,CASSEGGQGGYEQYF,-,TRBV28,-,TRBJ2-7
TGTGCCAGCAGTCCGGGACAGGGGAGCAATCAGCCCCAGCATTTT,CASSPGQGSNQPQHF,TRBD1,TRBV6-1,-,TRBJ1-5
TGTGCCAGCAGTTCTGGGACAGGGGGGAGAGAGACCCAGTACTTC,CASSSGTGGRETQYF,TRBD1,TRBV27,-,TRBJ2-5
TGCAGCGTTACAGGCGGGAACACTGAAGCTTTCTTT,CSVTGGNTEAFF,-,TRBV29-1,once,TRBJ1-1
TGTGCCAGCAGCTTAGGGGACAGGGAGGGCACTGAAGCTTTCTTT,CASSLGDREGTEAFF,TRBD1,TRBV7-9,once,TRBJ1-1
TGTGCCAGCAGCTCGGCCTCCGGGGCGAACACTGAAGCTTTCTTT,CASSSASGANTEAFF,-,TRBV7-9,once,TRBJ1-1
TGTGCCAGCAGCAAAAATGAAAAACTGTTTTTT,CASSKNEKLFF,-,TRBV27,-,TRBJ1-4
TGTGCCAGCAGTGAGTGGACCACGGGGCTAAATGAAAAACTGTTTTTT,CASSEWTTGLNEKLFF,-,TRBV28,-,TRBJ1-4
TGCGCCAGCAGAAACAGGGGGTACGATGGCTACACCTTC,CASRNRGYDGYTF,TRBD1,TRBV10-2,-,TRBJ1-2
TGTGCCAGCAGGATCGGATGGAACTATGGCTACACCTTC,CASRIGWNYGYTF,-,TRBV12-3/TRBV12-4,-,TRBJ1-2
TGTGCCAGCATTCGAGGGGGGTTAGGATCACCCCTCCACTTT,CASIRGGLGSPLHF,-,TRBV28,-,TRBJ1-6
TGCAGCGTTGAGAACCTTATGAACACTGAAGCTTTCTTT,CSVENLMNTEAFF,-,TRBV29-1,-,TRBJ1-1
TGTGCCACCGGAGGGGGTAGAGGCACTGAAGCTTTCTTT,CATGGGRGTEAFF,-,TRBV24-1,-,TRBJ1-1
TGTGCCAGCAGTTACTCGAGGAGACTAGCGCTGAACACCGGGGAGCTGTTTTTT,CASSYSRRLALNTGELFF,TRBD2,TRBV6-2/TRBV6-3,-,TRBJ2-2
TGTGCCAGCAGCTTACAGGGACTTCGGGGGGGCCGTGATGAGCAGTTCTTC,CASSLQGLRGGRDEQFF,TRBD2,TRBV7-8,-,TRBJ2-1
TGCAGTGCTAGTATTGAGAGTTCGGGGTATGAAGCTTTCTTT,CSASIESSGYEAFF,-,TRBV20-1,once,TRBJ1-1
TGTGCCAGCACCCGGAACACTGAAGCTTTCTTT,CASTRNTEAFF,-,TRBV6-5,-,TRBJ1-1
TGTGCCACCAGTGCCGGGGTTCAGTGGCCCCAGCATTTT,CATSAGVQWPQHF,-,TRBV24-1,-,TRBJ1-5
TGTGCCAGCAGTCACGAAGGCTTTGATAGCAATCAGCCCCAGCATTTT,CASSHEGFDSNQPQHF,-,TRBV6-8,-,TRBJ1-5
TGTGCCAGCTCACCAATGGGTGCATCCTACAATGAGCAGTTCTTC,CASSPMGASYNEQFF,-,TRBV18,-,TRBJ2-1
TGTGCCAGCAGTTACACAGGGGGCAAGACTGAAGCTTTCTTT,CASSYTGGKTEAFF,TRBD1,TRBV6-5,-,TRBJ1-1
TGTGCCACCAAGTCAGGCCATGAGCAGTTCTTC,CATKSGHEQFF,-,TRBV24-1,-,TRBJ2-1
TGTGCCAGCAGCTACACACGGGGAAACACTGAAGCTTTCTTT,CASSYTRGNTEAFF,-,TRBV11-2,-,TRBJ1-1
TGTGCCACCAGTGCGGATGGGTATGGCTACACCTTC,CATSADGYGYTF,-,TRBV24-1,-,TRBJ1-2
TGTGCCAGCAGTTCCCTAACCACACAGGCTAAGAGGACCGGGGAGCTGTTTTTT,CASSSLTTQAKRTGELFF,-,TRBV6-2/TRBV6-3,few,TRBJ2-2
TGTGCCAGTACCGGGACTAGCGGGGGGGCAAGAGATACGCAGTATTTT,CASTGTSGGARDTQYF,TRBD2,TRBV19,-,TRBJ2-3
TGTGCCAGCAGCCTAGCGGGGGCCTTGGAGCAGTACTTC,CASSLAGALEQYF,TRBD2,TRBV6-2/TRBV6-3,-,TRBJ2-7
TGTGCCAGCAGCCAATTCCGGGGGGGCAACAATGAGCAGTTCTTC,CASSQFRGGNNEQFF,TRBD2,TRBV3-1/TRBV3-2,-,TRBJ2-1
TGTGCCAGCTCACCACGCGGGACGCAGGATGAAGCTTTCTTT,CASSPRGTQDEAFF,-,TRBV18,-,TRBJ1-1
TGCAGTGCTGGGGGTCAGCCCCAGCATTTT,CSAGGQPQHF,-,TRBV20-1,once,TRBJ1-5
TGTGCCAGCAGCTTGGACACCACTGAAGCTTTCTTT,CASSLDTTEAFF,-,TRBV7-9,-,TRBJ1-1
TGCGCCAGCAGTTCAGGGCCCAATGAGCAGTTCTTC,CASSSGPNEQFF,-,TRBV10-1,-,TRBJ2-1
TGTGCCAGCAGCCCAAGAGGGAAGGATCCAGCTTTCTTT,CASSPRGKDPAFF,-,TRBV6-2/TRBV6-3,once,TRBJ1-1
TGTGCCACCAGTGAAGGTGGGAGGGCCGGGGAGCTGTTTTTT,CATSEGGRAGELFF,TRBD2,TRBV24-1,-,TRBJ2-2
TGTGCCTGGAGTGTACAGGGCCATCAGCCCCAGCATTTT,CAWSVQGHQPQHF,-,TRBV30,-,TRBJ1-5
TGTGCCAGCTCACCCGGGACAGGGTCCTACGAGCAGTACTTC,CASSPGTGSYEQYF,TRBD1,TRBV18,-,TRBJ2-7
TGTGCCAGCAAAGAAATCCCGAACACTGAAGCTTTCTTT,CASKEIPNTEAFF,-,TRBV6-5,-,TRBJ1-1
TGTGCCAGCAGTTTAAAGGGACACCACTACGAGCAGTACTTC,CASSLKGHHYEQYF,-,TRBV27,-,TRBJ2-7
TGTGCCAGCACCATGGGACAGACTAACTATGGCTACACCTTC,CASTMGQTNYGYTF,TRBD1,TRBV6-6,few,TRBJ1-2
TGTGCCAGCAGTCCTCGGGACAGACCTAATGAAAAACTGTTTTTT,CASSPRDRPNEKLFF,TRBD1,TRBV9,-,TRBJ1-4
TGTGCCAGCAGCGTTAACGGCGGCCAGCCCCAGCATTTT,CASSVNGGQPQHF,-,TRBV9,-,TRBJ1-5
TGTGCCGCGGGGACAGGTGGAAATACGCAGTATTTT,CAAGTGGNTQYF,-,TRBV21-1,-,TRBJ2-3
TGTGCCAGCAGTCCCCTCAAGCGCGGGGGGCAGTATGGCTACACCTTC,CASSPLKRGGQYGYTF,-,TRBV6-2/TRBV6-3,-,TRBJ1-2
TGTGCCACCAGTGCGGACAGCTATGGCTACACCTTC,CATSADSYGYTF,-,TRBV24-1,once,TRBJ1-2
TGTGCCAGCAGCACAGAGGGCACCTTGGGGGGCTACACCTTC,CASSTEGTLGGYTF,-,TRBV9,-,TRBJ1-2
TGTGCCTGGAGTAAAGGGCAGGAAAAACTGTTTTTT,CAWSKGQEKLFF,-,TRBV30,-,TRBJ1-4
TGCAGCGTTACAGGGCTGAACACTGAAGCTTTCTTT,CSVTGLNTEAFF,-,TRBV29-1,-,TRBJ1-1
TGTGCCAGCAGCCCCGCGGGCTCCTACGAGCAGTACTTC,CASSPAGSYEQYF,-,TRBV13,-,TRBJ2-7